The rows below give T cell receptor beta chains drawn from one sample of a study of T cell changes during pregnancy in multiple sclerosis. Libraries were prepared by immunoSEQ multiplex PCR; TCRdb keeps only in-frame clonotypes and omits some of them. The table has approximately 70,000 clones, 85% to 95% seen once. The source material was CD4+ T cells from peripheral blood mononuclear cells, sampled after pregnancy. These receptor sequences come from a female donor with multiple sclerosis, enrolled in a pregnancy study. The CDR3 runs from the conserved cysteine through the conserved F or W. Fields, in order: D gene, clone size, J gene, V gene, CDR3 protein, CDR3 DNA. D genes are given only for firm matches. Rows give clone size only sometimes, using once, few, many, or a class for an expanded clone.

TRBD1 NA TRBJ2-6 TRBV19 CASSPGTGFGANVLTF TGTGCCAGTAGTCCCGGGACAGGCTTTGGGGCCAACGTCCTGACTTTC
TRBD2 NA TRBJ2-4 TRBV18 CASSPGLAGFDIQYF TGTGCCAGCTCACCGGGTCTAGCGGGATTCGACATTCAGTACTTC
NA NA TRBJ1-1 TRBV19 CASSPGGGILTLNTEAFF TGTGCCAGTTCCCCGGGGGGGGGCATCCTCACCTTGAACACTGAAGCTTTCTTT
NA NA TRBJ2-5 TRBV18 CASSPGGRETQYF TGTGCCAGCTCACCAGGAGGGAGGGAGACCCAGTACTTC
TRBD2 NA TRBJ2-1 TRBV27 CASSLAGGPWGEQFF TGTGCCAGCAGTTTAGCGGGAGGGCCATGGGGTGAGCAGTTCTTC
TRBD1 once TRBJ1-4 TRBV18 CASSPTGKNEKLFF TGTGCCAGCTCACCGACAGGGAAAAATGAAAAACTGTTTTTT
NA once TRBJ1-1 TRBV28 CASSPLRQGSEAFF TGTGCCAGCAGTCCCCTGCGCCAGGGCTCTGAAGCTTTCTTT
NA NA TRBJ2-1 TRBV7-2 CASSLVGGVTYNEQFF TGTGCCAGCAGCTTAGTAGGGGGGGTCACCTACAATGAGCAGTTCTTC
NA NA TRBJ2-6 TRBV30 CARRLGGAAGANVLTF TGTGCCCGCCGGTTAGGGGGGGCAGCTGGGGCCAACGTCCTGACTTTC
TRBD1 NA TRBJ2-1 TRBV7-9 CASRPQRTGGPRGYNEQFF TGTGCCAGCAGGCCGCAAAGGACAGGGGGCCCTAGAGGCTACAATGAGCAGTTCTTC
TRBD2 NA TRBJ2-3 TRBV30 CAWSVLGVAGAIDTQYF TGTGCCTGGAGTGTTTTGGGGGTAGCGGGAGCCATTGATACGCAGTATTTT
NA NA TRBJ2-7 TRBV28 CASTGSYEQYF TGTGCCAGCACGGGTTCCTACGAGCAGTACTTC
NA NA TRBJ1-4 TRBV7-2 CASSLRQTRTNEKLFF TGTGCCAGCAGCTTAAGGCAGACAAGGACTAATGAAAAACTGTTTTTT
TRBD1 NA TRBJ1-2 TRBV18 CASSPGGQSSYGYTF TGTGCCAGCTCACCAGGGGGACAGTCCAGCTATGGCTACACCTTC
NA once TRBJ2-7 TRBV4-3 CASQQYLGTSYEQYF TGCGCCAGCCAGCAGTATTTGGGCACCTCCTACGAGCAGTACTTC
NA NA TRBJ1-4 TRBV4-1 CASSRTGFVEKLFF TGCGCCAGCAGCCGAACAGGGTTTGTAGAAAAACTGTTTTTT
TRBD2 NA TRBJ2-3 TRBV7-9 CASSSSGRTDTQYF TGTGCCAGCAGCTCGAGCGGGAGAACAGATACGCAGTATTTT
TRBD1 NA TRBJ2-1 TRBV2 CASSGRDRVGNEQFF TGTGCCAGCAGTGGTCGGGACAGGGTCGGTAATGAGCAGTTCTTC
NA NA TRBJ2-3 TRBV28 CASSFWGPTDTQYF TGTGCCAGCAGTTTTTGGGGCCCGACGGATACGCAGTATTTT
TRBD2 NA TRBJ2-1 TRBV27 CASSLSREGTSVRYNEQFF TGTGCCAGCAGTTTAAGCAGGGAGGGGACTAGCGTTAGGTACAATGAGCAGTTCTTC